This paragraph reports one TCR beta chain. As yet, its antigen is unknown. Primers included in the PCR were 60 Vbeta and 13 Jbeta primers. The protocol was immunoSEQ multiplex PCR, while the TCRdb copy is restricted to in-frame clones and leaves out a portion. The top ten hold around 26% of the sample, which has 82,000 or so clones, roughly 9.1% seen once. CDR1 and CDR2 (germline): ENHRY, SYGVKD. This CDR3 region has 16 residues. Trimming at V came to 4 bases and at J to 1 base, leaving 6 bases not matched to a gene. The data originate from a study of cytomegalovirus exposure and HLA in healthy donors. Study conclusions and caveats: According to the study, 160 or so TCR beta chains were cytomegalovirus-associated. Most TCR sequences were uncommon, yet certain public TCRs appeared in many donors. High specificity and sensitivity for cytomegalovirus status were reported for the classifier.

The TCR comes from a man aged 55 to 70 in good health and CMV-seropositive. This sequence joins TRBV10-3 and TRBJ1-4; 7 positions agree with TRBD1. The sample consisted of PBMCs. CDR3 in amino acids: CAISGGQIETNEKLFF. In nucleotides, the CDR3 is TGTGCCATCAGTGGGGGACAGATTGAAACTAATGAAAAACTGTTTTTT.